This T cell receptor (beta chain) was recorded in a study of T-cell memory formation after mild COVID-19. The length of the CDR3 is 16 residues. Germline CDR1 is SGHDT and CDR2 is YYEEEE. V lost 0 bases and J lost 10, with 20 bases in between. A single record per CDR3 protein comes from TCRdb applying MiXCR to the 5' RACE reads. The repertoire consists of 200,000 to 250,000 distinct CDR3 sequences, with around 8.8% occurring once and the leading ten covering around 3.3%. In this sample, this clonotype turned up a few times. This receptor was taken from a man aged 18 to 35 who had mild COVID-19 (a few samples of this study predate the infection). Cell type and time point are not known. The material sequenced was PBMCs or a T cell subset sorted from them (not recorded which). The chain employs TRBV5-6 and TRBJ1-5; D is perhaps TRBD1 (5 bases). The CDR3 spells CASSLAGEGRRRPQHF. In DNA form, the CDR3 reads TGTGCCAGCAGCTTGGCCGGGGAGGGACGAAGGCGACCCCAGCATTTT.